This entry is about one T cell receptor (beta chain). Its target is unknown. Assay used: immunoSEQ multiplex PCR; TCRdb lists only in-frame clones, some missing. The sample contains just under 65,000 clones, more than 95% of which appear only once. Before surgery, patients took at least one anti-epileptic drug. The record originates from a study of brain T cells in children with intractable seizures. Study conclusions and caveats: HCMV serostatus was not known, and viral specificity came from CDR3 similarity only.

The sequencing used peripheral blood, collected at surgery. The sequence was collected from a boy younger than two with focal cortical dysplasia and intractable seizures.

The CDR3 loop is CASPSIDRGREVLETQYF. CDR3 bases: TGTGCCAGCCCGAGCATAGACAGGGGGCGCGAAGTTTTGGAGACCCAGTACTTC. The rearrangement uses TRBV14 and TRBJ2-5; 10 nucleotides align to TRBD1. The CDR3 consists of 18 residues. Losses at the gene ends were 8 bases for V and 5 bases for J; bases not matched to a gene: 20. Germline V gene sequence: CDR1 SGHDN, CDR2 FVKESK.